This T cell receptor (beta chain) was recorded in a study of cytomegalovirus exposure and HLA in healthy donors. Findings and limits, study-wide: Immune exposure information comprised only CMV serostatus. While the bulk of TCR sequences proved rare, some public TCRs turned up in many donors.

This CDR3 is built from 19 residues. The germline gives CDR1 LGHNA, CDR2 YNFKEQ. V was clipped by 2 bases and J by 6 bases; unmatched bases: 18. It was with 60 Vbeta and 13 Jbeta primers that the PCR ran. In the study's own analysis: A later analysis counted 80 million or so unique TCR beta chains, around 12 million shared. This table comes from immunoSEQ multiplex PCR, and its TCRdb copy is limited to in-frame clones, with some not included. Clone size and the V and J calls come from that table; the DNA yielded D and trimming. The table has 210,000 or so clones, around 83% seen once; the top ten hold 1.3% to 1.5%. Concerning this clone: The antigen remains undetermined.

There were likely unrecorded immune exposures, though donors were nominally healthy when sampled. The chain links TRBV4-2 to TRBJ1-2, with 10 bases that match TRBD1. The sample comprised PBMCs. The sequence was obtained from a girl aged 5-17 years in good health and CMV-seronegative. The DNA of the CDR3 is TGTGCCAGCAGCCAACCTCTGTTCCCTCTATCCGGGACAGGGGATGGCTACACCTTC. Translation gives CASSQPLFPLSGTGDGYTF.